This is a list of T cell receptor beta chains from one sample in a study of CD4+ T cells in melanoma. Sequencing used immunoSEQ multiplex PCR; TCRdb keeps in-frame clones, though not all of them. This table has some 110,000 clones, 92% appearing once. Sequenced sample: peripheral blood. These receptors all come from a human donor with melanoma. The CDR3 runs from the conserved cysteine through the conserved F or W. Fields, in order: D gene, J gene, clone size, V gene, CDR3 protein, CDR3 DNA. A D gene is named only where the DNA matches it firmly. Clone size is shown for a subset of rows, as once, few, many or a class of expanded clone.

TRBD1	TRBJ2-2	once	TRBV7-3	CASSLGDRVTGELFF	TGTGCCAGCAGCTTGGGGGACAGGGTCACCGGGGAGCTGTTTTTT
.	TRBJ1-1	few	TRBV2	CASVSPGNTEAFF	TGTGCCAGCGTGTCTCCGGGGAACACTGAAGCTTTCTTT
TRBD2	TRBJ2-2	.	TRBV7-2	CASSPFAQRDFSGELFF	TGTGCCAGCAGCCCCTTCGCACAGCGGGACTTTTCCGGGGAGCTGTTTTTT
.	TRBJ1-5	.	TRBV4-2	CASSQEWAGGGRLNGNQPQHF	TGTGCCAGCAGCCAAGAGTGGGCCGGAGGTGGGAGGTTGAATGGCAATCAGCCCCAGCATTTT
.	TRBJ2-3	.	TRBV30	CAWNRPGQTNTDTQYF	TGTGCCTGGAATAGGCCCGGGCAGACCAACACAGATACGCAGTATTTT
TRBD2	TRBJ2-1	.	TRBV11-2	CASSLAGGYNEQFF	TGTGCCAGCAGCTTAGCGGGGGGCTACAATGAGCAGTTCTTC
.	TRBJ1-2	.	TRBV2	CASSEARATGYGYTF	TGTGCCAGCAGTGAAGCGAGGGCGACGGGCTATGGCTACACCTTC
.	TRBJ2-3	.	TRBV5-1	CASSLVNPAQDTQYF	TGCGCCAGCAGCTTGGTCAACCCTGCCCAAGATACGCAGTATTTT
TRBD2	TRBJ2-7	once	TRBV7-8	CASSLTSGESYEQYF	TGTGCCAGCAGCCTTACTAGCGGGGAGTCCTACGAGCAGTACTTC
TRBD2	TRBJ2-1	.	TRBV7-3	CASSLNPGLVDNEQFF	TGTGCCAGCAGCTTAAACCCGGGACTAGTAGACAATGAGCAGTTCTTC
TRBD2	TRBJ2-5	.	TRBV7-3	CASSRQRGLQETQYF	TGTGCCAGCAGCAGGCAGCGGGGGCTCCAAGAGACCCAGTACTTC
.	TRBJ1-3	.	TRBV9	CASSVSLPGGGGNTIYF	TGTGCCAGCAGCGTTAGTCTCCCGGGGGGCGGTGGAAACACCATATATTTT
.	TRBJ2-3	.	TRBV11-1	CASSLSWDTQYF	TGTGCCAGCAGCCTAAGTTGGGATACGCAGTATTTT
.	TRBJ2-7	.	TRBV5-7	CASSLESYEQYF	TGTGCCAGCAGCTTGGAATCCTACGAGCAGTACTTC
.	TRBJ1-2	.	TRBV29-1	CSVEIPGTYGYTF	TGCAGCGTAGAAATTCCCGGGACCTATGGCTACACCTTC
TRBD2	TRBJ2-5	once	TRBV4-1	CASSQSGLAAVQETQYF	TGCGCCAGCAGCCAGAGCGGGCTAGCGGCGGTTCAAGAGACCCAGTACTTC
TRBD1	TRBJ2-7	.	TRBV27	CASRGTGDEGYEQYF	TGTGCCAGCAGGGGGACAGGGGACGAGGGCTACGAGCAGTACTTC
TRBD1	TRBJ2-7	.	TRBV19	CASTRQGSSYEQYF	TGTGCCAGTACCCGACAGGGAAGCTCCTACGAGCAGTACTTC
TRBD1	TRBJ1-3	.	TRBV6-7	CASRFRRGCGTGEEGGNTIYF	TGTGCCAGCAGATTTAGAAGAGGATGCGGGACAGGGGAAGAGGGTGGAAACACCATATATTTT
.	TRBJ1-1	.	TRBV25-1	CASTAGGHAEAFF	TGTGCCAGCACCGCGGGAGGCCACGCTGAAGCTTTCTTT
.	TRBJ2-5	.	TRBV29-1	CSARKEPQGTQYF	TGCAGCGCTCGCAAGGAGCCCCAAGGGACCCAGTACTTC
.	TRBJ2-3	.	TRBV5-1	CASSLRGTGTDTQYF	TGCGCCAGCAGCTTAAGGGGGACTGGCACAGATACGCAGTATTTT
.	TRBJ1-1	.	TRBV30	CAWTIHRDTEAFF	TGTGCCTGGACCATACACAGGGACACTGAAGCTTTCTTT
.	TRBJ2-1	once	TRBV27	CASLGRWDEQFF	TGTGCCTCGCTGGGGCGGTGGGATGAGCAGTTCTTC
TRBD1	TRBJ2-5	.	TRBV10-3	CAISDRGPRLGETQYF	TGTGCCATCAGTGACAGGGGGCCGCGACTTGGGGAGACCCAGTACTTC
.	TRBJ1-2	once	TRBV28	CASSTPGLERYGYTF	TGTGCCAGCAGTACCCCAGGGTTAGAGCGCTATGGCTACACCTTC
.	TRBJ2-5	.	TRBV28	CASSLQSRETQYF	TGTGCCAGCAGTCTACAGTCACGGGAGACCCAGTACTTC
TRBD1	TRBJ1-2	.	TRBV2	CASREKGTGGYYGYTF	TGTGCCAGCAGGGAAAAGGGGACAGGGGGCTACTATGGCTACACCTTC
.	TRBJ2-7	.	TRBV6-5	CASSSGSRRSEQYF	TGTGCCAGCAGTTCCGGGAGTAGGAGGTCCGAGCAGTACTTC
.	TRBJ1-3	.	TRBV19	CASKYSGNTIYF	TGTGCCAGTAAATACTCTGGAAACACCATATATTTT
TRBD1	TRBJ2-3	once	TRBV29-1	CSGISRTGLQYF	TGCAGCGGCATATCTAGGACAGGGCTTCAGTATTTT
TRBD2	TRBJ2-2	.	TRBV28	CASLLAGARYGELFF	TGTGCCAGCCTCCTAGCGGGGGCGCGGTACGGGGAGCTGTTTTTT
.	TRBJ2-5	.	TRBV15	CATSRDKRGRETQYF	TGTGCCACCAGCAGAGATAAGCGAGGAAGAGAGACCCAGTACTTC
.	TRBJ1-4	.	TRBV5-1	CASSLGQGSNEKLFF	TGCGCCAGCAGCTTGGGGCAGGGGTCTAATGAAAAACTGTTTTTT
TRBD1	TRBJ1-5	.	TRBV2	CVSNRGGQPQHF	TGTGTTAGCAACAGGGGTGGTCAGCCCCAGCATTTT
TRBD1	TRBJ1-6	.	TRBV7-9	CASSRGTDNSPLHF	TGTGCCAGCAGCCGGGGGACAGATAATTCACCCCTCCACTTT
TRBD2	TRBJ2-1	.	TRBV7-3	CASSSGLAGWDEQFF	TGTGCCAGCAGCTCTGGACTAGCGGGTTGGGATGAGCAGTTCTTC
.	TRBJ1-2	.	TRBV19	CASSIRDTYGYTF	TGTGCCAGTAGTATTCGGGACACCTATGGCTACACCTTC
TRBD1	TRBJ1-5	.	TRBV18	CASSPGQGGRNQPQHF	TGTGCCAGCTCGCCGGGACAGGGAGGCCGCAATCAGCCCCAGCATTTT
TRBD1	TRBJ2-7	.	TRBV19	CASSIGDRGWEQYF	TGTGCCAGTAGTATAGGAGACAGGGGTTGGGAGCAGTACTTC
TRBD2	TRBJ2-7	.	TRBV14	CASSPLTGGGYEQYF	TGTGCCAGCAGCCCCCTCACGGGGGGGGGCTACGAGCAGTACTTC
TRBD1	TRBJ2-2	.	TRBV27	CASSLQPGQSTGELFF	TGTGCCAGCAGTCTCCAACCGGGACAGAGCACCGGGGAGCTGTTTTTT
.	TRBJ2-3	.	TRBV7-9	CASSLISASDTQYF	TGTGCCAGCAGCTTAATTTCGGCTTCGGATACGCAGTATTTT
.	TRBJ2-7	.	TRBV7-8	CASSLGETSEQYF	TGTGCCAGCAGCTTAGGGGAAACTAGCGAGCAGTACTTC
.	TRBJ2-4	.	TRBV10-1	CASSTTNRVRGAKNIQYF	TGCGCCAGCAGTACCACAAACAGGGTGAGAGGGGCCAAAAACATTCAGTACTTC
.	TRBJ1-1	.	TRBV30	CAWSVLPRSRMNTEAFF	TGTGCCTGGAGTGTACTCCCAAGGTCTCGCATGAACACTGAAGCTTTCTTT
.	TRBJ2-5	.	TRBV11-3	CASSLGDQETQYF	TGTGCCAGCAGCTTAGGGGACCAAGAGACCCAGTACTTC
TRBD1	TRBJ2-2	.	TRBV7-2	CASSLAGPGQILGGELFF	TGTGCCAGCAGCTTAGCGGGTCCGGGACAGATATTGGGCGGGGAGCTGTTTTTT
.	TRBJ1-1	once	TRBV6-4	CASSETYATEAFF	TGTGCCAGCAGTGAGACATATGCCACTGAAGCTTTCTTT
TRBD1	TRBJ2-5	.	TRBV5-4	CASSPVGQGAETQYF	TGTGCCAGCAGCCCGGTGGGACAGGGGGCCGAGACCCAGTACTTC
TRBD1	TRBJ2-7	.	TRBV28	CASRGQGGRYEQYF	TGTGCCAGCAGGGGACAGGGCGGACGCTACGAGCAGTACTTC
.	TRBJ1-1	.	TRBV15	CATSRDLWENTEAFF	TGTGCCACCAGCAGAGATCTCTGGGAGAACACTGAAGCTTTCTTT
.	TRBJ1-2	once	TRBV7-9	CASSVEAAYGYTF	TGTGCCAGCAGCGTCGAGGCAGCCTATGGCTACACCTTC
TRBD1	TRBJ2-1	.	TRBV7-2	CAGSLLGQGSSYNEQFF	TGTGCCGGCAGCTTATTAGGACAGGGGAGCTCCTACAATGAGCAGTTCTTC
TRBD1	TRBJ1-5	.	TRBV7-9	CASSLKGGPQYPQHF	TGTGCCAGCAGCTTAAAAGGGGGCCCTCAGTATCCCCAGCATTTT
TRBD1	TRBJ1-2	.	TRBV27	CASSSWDREGYGYTF	TGTGCCAGCAGTTCCTGGGACAGGGAAGGCTATGGCTACACCTTC
TRBD1	TRBJ2-5	.	TRBV28	CASKKFEGAPSETQYF	TGTGCCAGCAAAAAGTTCGAGGGGGCGCCCTCGGAGACCCAGTACTTC
TRBD1	TRBJ1-1	.	TRBV28	CASSLTGGTEAFF	TGTGCCAGCAGCCTGACAGGGGGCACTGAAGCTTTCTTT
TRBD1	TRBJ1-5	.	TRBV18	CASSQRASGTGGGYSNQPQHF	TGTGCCAGCTCTCAGCGAGCCTCCGGGACAGGGGGTGGTTATAGCAATCAGCCCCAGCATTTT